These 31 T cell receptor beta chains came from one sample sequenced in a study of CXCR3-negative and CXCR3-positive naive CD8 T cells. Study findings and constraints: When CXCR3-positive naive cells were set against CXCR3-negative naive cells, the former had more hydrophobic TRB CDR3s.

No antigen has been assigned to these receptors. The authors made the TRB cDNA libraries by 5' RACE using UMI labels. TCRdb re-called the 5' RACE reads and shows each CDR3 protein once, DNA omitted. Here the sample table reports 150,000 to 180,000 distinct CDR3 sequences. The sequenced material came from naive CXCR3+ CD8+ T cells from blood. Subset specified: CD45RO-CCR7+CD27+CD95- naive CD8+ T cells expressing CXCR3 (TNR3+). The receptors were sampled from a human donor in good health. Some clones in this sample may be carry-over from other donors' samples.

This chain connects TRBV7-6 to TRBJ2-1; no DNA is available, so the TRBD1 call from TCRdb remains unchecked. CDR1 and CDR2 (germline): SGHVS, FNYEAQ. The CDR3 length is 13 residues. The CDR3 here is CASSPSSRIQQFF.

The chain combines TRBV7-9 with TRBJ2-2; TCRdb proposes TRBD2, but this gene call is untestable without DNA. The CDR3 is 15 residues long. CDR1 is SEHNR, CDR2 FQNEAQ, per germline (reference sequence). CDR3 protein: CASSKGLAGPAELFF.

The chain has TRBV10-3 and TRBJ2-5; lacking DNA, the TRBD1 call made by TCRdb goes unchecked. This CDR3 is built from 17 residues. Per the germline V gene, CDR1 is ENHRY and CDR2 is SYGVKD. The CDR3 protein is CAIKDTLDRGGGETQYF.

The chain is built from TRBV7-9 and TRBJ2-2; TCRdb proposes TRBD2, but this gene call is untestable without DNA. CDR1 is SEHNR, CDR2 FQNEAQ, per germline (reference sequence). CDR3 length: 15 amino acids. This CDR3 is CASSSSGSPSGELFF.

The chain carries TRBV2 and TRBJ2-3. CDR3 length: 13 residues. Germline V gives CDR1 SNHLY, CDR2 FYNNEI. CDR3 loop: CASLRASTDTQYF.

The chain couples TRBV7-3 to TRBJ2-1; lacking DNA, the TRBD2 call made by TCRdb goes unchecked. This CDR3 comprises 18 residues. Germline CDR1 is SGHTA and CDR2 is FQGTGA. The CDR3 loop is CASSLMRTSGGSYNEQFF.

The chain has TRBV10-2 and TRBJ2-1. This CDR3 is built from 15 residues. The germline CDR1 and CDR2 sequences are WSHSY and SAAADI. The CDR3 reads CASTATGVSYNEQFF.

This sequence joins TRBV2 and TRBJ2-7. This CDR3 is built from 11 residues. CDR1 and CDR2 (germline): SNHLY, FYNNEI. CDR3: CASSEDYEQYF.

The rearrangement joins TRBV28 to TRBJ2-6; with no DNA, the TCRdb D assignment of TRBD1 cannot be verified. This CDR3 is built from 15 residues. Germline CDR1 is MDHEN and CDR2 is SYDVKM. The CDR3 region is CASSSGFSGANVLTF.

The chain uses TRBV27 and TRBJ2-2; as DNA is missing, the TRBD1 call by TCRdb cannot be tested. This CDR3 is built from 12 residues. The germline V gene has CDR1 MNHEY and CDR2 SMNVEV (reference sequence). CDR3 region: CASSFPHGELFF.

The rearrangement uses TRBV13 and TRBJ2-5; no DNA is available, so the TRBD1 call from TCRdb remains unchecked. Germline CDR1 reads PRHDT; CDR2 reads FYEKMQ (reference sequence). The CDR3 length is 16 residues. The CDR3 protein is CASSLSSDRGQETQYF. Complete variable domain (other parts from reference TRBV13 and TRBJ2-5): AAGVIQSPRHLIKEKRETATLKCYPIPRHDTVYWYQQGPGQDPQFLISFYEKMQSDKGSIPDRFSAQQFSDYHSELNMSSLELGDSALYFCASSLSSDRGQETQYFGPGTRLLVL.

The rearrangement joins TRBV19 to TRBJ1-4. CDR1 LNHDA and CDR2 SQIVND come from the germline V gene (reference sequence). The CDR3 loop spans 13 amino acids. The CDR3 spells CASNGSLREKLFF.

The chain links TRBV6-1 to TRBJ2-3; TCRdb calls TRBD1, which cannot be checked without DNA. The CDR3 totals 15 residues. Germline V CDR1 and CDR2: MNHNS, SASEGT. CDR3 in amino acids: CASSEGRGGADTQYF.

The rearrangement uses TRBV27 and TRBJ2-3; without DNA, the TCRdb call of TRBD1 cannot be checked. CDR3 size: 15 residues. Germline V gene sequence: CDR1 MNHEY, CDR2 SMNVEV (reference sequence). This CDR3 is CASSQTGGGTDTQYF.

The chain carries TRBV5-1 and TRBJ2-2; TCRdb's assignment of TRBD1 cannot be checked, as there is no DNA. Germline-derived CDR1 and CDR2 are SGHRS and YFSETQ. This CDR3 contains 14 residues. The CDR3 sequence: CASSPTGGTGELFF.

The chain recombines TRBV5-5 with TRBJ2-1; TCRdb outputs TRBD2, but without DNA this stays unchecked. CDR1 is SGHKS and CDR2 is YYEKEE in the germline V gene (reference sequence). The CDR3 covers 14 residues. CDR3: CASGEGSSYNEQFF. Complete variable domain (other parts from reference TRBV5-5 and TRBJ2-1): DAGVTQSPTHLIKTRGQQVTLRCSPISGHKSVSWYQQVLGQGPQFIFQYYEKEERGRGNFPDRFSARQFPNYSSELNVNALLLGDSALYLCASGEGSSYNEQFFGPGTRLTVL.

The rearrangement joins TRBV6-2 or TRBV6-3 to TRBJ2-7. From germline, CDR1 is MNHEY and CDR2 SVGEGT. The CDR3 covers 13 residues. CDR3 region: CASSTTGPYEQYF.

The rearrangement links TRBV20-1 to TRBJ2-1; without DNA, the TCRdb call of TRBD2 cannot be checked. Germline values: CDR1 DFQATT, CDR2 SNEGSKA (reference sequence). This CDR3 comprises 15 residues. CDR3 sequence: CSAPLLLEGRDEQFF.

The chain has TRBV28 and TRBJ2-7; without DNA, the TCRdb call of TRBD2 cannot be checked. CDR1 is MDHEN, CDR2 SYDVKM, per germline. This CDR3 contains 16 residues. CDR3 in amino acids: CASRGLAGGRAWEQYF.

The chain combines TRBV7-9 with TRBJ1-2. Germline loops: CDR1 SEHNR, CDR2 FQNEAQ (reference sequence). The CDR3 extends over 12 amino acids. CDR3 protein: CASSLEAVGYTF.

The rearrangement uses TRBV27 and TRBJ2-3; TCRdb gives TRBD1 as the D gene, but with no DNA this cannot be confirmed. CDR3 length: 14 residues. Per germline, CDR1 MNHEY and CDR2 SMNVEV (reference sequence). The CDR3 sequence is CASSFLGQGDTQYF.

CDR3 loop: CASSLGTGEAFF. V usage is TRBV12-3 or TRBV12-4 and J usage is TRBJ1-1; TCRdb calls TRBD1, which cannot be checked without DNA. The CDR3 spans 12 residues.

CDR3 protein: CASSYPGEAFF. The chain employs TRBV6-5 and TRBJ1-1. The germline gives CDR1 MNHEY, CDR2 SVGAGI. The CDR3 covers 11 residues.

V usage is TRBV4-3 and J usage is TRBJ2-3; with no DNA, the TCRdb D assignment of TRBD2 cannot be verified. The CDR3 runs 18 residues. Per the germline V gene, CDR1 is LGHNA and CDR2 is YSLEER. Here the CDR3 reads CASSQDPLAGPSVDTQYF.

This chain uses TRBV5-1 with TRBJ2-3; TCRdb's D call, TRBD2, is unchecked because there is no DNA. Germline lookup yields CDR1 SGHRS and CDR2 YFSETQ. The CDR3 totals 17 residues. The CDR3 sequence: CASRSMQAGGSTDTQYF.

CDR3 region: CASSQAWGSYEQYF. The V gene is TRBV4-1, the J gene TRBJ2-7; TCRdb indicates TRBD1, and absent DNA this call remains unverified. From germline, CDR1 is MGHRA and CDR2 YSYEKL. The length of the CDR3 is 14 residues.

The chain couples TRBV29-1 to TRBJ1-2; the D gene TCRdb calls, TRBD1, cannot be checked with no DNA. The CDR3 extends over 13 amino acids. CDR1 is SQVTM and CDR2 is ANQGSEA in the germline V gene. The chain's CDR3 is CSVGTTTNYGYTF.

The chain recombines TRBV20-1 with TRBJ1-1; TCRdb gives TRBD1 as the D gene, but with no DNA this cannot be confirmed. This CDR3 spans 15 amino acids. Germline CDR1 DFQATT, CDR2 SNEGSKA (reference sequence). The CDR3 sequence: CSARPGTVLNTEAFF.

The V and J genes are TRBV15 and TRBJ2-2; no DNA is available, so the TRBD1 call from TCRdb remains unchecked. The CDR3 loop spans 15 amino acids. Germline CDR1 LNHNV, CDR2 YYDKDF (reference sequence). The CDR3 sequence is CATSRGGGSPGELFF.

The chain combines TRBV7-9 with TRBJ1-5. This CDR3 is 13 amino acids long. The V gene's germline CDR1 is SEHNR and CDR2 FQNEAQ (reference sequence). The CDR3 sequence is CASSLALGQPQHF.

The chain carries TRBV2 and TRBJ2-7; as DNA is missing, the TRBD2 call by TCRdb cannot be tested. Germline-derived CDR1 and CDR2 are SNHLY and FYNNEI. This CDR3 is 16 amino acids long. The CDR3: CASSPPGLAATYEQYF.